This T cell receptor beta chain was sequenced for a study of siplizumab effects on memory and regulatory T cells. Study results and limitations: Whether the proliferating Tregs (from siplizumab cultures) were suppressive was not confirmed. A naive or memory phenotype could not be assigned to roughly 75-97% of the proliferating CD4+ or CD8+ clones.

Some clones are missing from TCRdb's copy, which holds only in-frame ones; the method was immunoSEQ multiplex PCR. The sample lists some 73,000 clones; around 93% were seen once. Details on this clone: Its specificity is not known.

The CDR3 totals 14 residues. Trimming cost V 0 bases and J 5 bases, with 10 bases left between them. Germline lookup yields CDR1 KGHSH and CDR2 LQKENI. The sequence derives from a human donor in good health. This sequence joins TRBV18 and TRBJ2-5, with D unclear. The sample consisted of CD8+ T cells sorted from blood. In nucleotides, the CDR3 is TGTGCCAGCTCACCACCGGTGGAAGGGGAGACCCAGTACTTC. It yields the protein CASSPPVEGETQYF.